This passage covers 28 T cell receptor beta chains from one sample sequenced in a study of cytomegalovirus exposure and HLA in healthy donors. Method: immunoSEQ multiplex PCR; TCRdb's copy keeps in-frame clones and lacks some. Of 110,000 or so clones detected, about nine tenths appear once; the ten largest clones hold less than 4.5%. Sequencing used PBMCs. These receptors originate from a man aged 18 to 35 in good health and CMV-seropositive.

V is TRBV4-1 and J is TRBJ1-6; 7 bases match TRBD1. Germline loops: CDR1 MGHRA, CDR2 YSYEKL. The CDR3 runs to 17 residues. V dropped 0 bases and J dropped 1; count of bases not matched to a gene: 3. CDR3 in amino acids: CASSQDQGVSYNSPLHF. CDR3 bases: TGCGCCAGCAGCCAAGATCAGGGGGTGTCCTATAATTCACCCCTCCACTTT.

The chain is built from TRBV11-2 and TRBJ2-7, with TRBD1 identical over 9 bases. V dropped 5 bases and J dropped 6; count of bases not matched to a gene: 8. In germline, CDR1 is SGHAT, CDR2 FQNNGV. This CDR3 has 14 residues. In DNA form, the CDR3 reads TGTGCCAGCAGCACGATACAGGGGGCGTCCGAGCAGTACTTC. This translates into CASSTIQGASEQYF.

As DNA, the CDR3 is TGTGCCAGCAGTTTATCAACAGGAACTAATGAAAAACTGTTTTTT. As protein: CASSLSTGTNEKLFF. The chain has TRBV28 and TRBJ1-4; weak D call: TRBD1 (5 bases). The CDR3 totals 15 residues. V lost 1 base to trimming and J lost 1 base, with 7 bases between them. CDR1 and CDR2 from the germline V gene are MDHEN and SYDVKM.

The J gene is TRBJ2-7, the V gene TRBV28, with D unresolved. The germline V and J ends were trimmed by 6 bases and 5 bases, with 14 bases remaining between them. Per the germline V gene, CDR1 is MDHEN and CDR2 is SYDVKM. The CDR3 loop spans 13 amino acids. The CDR3 reads CASRRSPVHEQYF. CDR3 nucleotide sequence: TGTGCCAGCAGGAGATCCCCGGTCCACGAGCAGTACTTC.

The chain carries TRBV5-4 and TRBJ1-2; TRBD1 matches at 8 bases. The junction had 6 bases not matched to a gene; V was cut back by 4 bases and J by 7 bases. The CDR3 sequence is 13 residues long. Germline V CDR1 and CDR2: SGHNT, YYREEE (reference sequence). As DNA, the CDR3 is TGTGCCAGCAGCGAAGACAGGGGAAGTGGCTACACCTTC. This codes for CASSEDRGSGYTF.

The V and J genes are TRBV19 and TRBJ1-1; D may be TRBD1 (5 bases). V was cut by 1 base and J by 5 bases, with 8 bases left in between. The CDR3 spans 13 residues. CDR1 is LNHDA and CDR2 is SQIVND in the germline V gene (reference sequence). CDR3 sequence reads: CASSIGQGTEAFF. CDR3 coding DNA: TGTGCCAGTAGTATAGGTCAGGGAACTGAAGCTTTCTTT.

The DNA of the CDR3 is TGCGCCAGCAGCTATGGACAGGCAGCGGCAACGAGTCACACTGAAGCTTTCTTT. It translates to CASSYGQAAATSHTEAFF. This chain uses TRBV5-1 with TRBJ1-1; 7 bases align to TRBD1. CDR1 and CDR2 (germline): SGHRS, YFSETQ. With V trimmed by 3 bases and J by 3 bases, 17 bases remained unmatched. The CDR3 totals 18 residues.

The chain carries TRBV19 and TRBJ1-2; 7 bases align to TRBD1. The CDR3 sequence is 14 residues long. Trimming removed 9 bases from V and 2 bases from J; junction bases left unmatched: 9. In germline, CDR1 is LNHDA, CDR2 SQIVND (reference sequence). The CDR3 DNA sequence: TGTGCCAGCCATCGGGACAGATTAAACTATGGCTACACCTTC. Translating it yields CASHRDRLNYGYTF. The full variable domain, with the rest looked up from reference TRBV19 and TRBJ1-2, is DGGITQSPKYLFRKEGQNVTLSCEQNLNHDAMYWYRQDPGQGLRLIYYSQIVNDFQKGDIAEGYSVSREKKESFPLTVTSAQKNPTAFYLCASHRDRLNYGYTFGSGTRLTVV.

The rearrangement uses TRBV5-1 and TRBJ2-5; 9 nucleotides line up with TRBD2. Germline CDR1 and CDR2: SGHRS and YFSETQ. The CDR3 loop spans 16 amino acids. V gave up 4 bases and J gave up 4 bases; unmatched junction bases: 11. DNA for the CDR3: TGCGCCAGCAGCCCCCAGGGGCGGGGGGGCGGAGAGACCCAGTACTTC. Translated: CASSPQGRGGGETQYF. The full variable domain, completed using reference TRBV5-1 and TRBJ2-5, is KAGVTQTPRYLIKTRGQQVTLSCSPISGHRSVSWYQQTPGQGLQFLFEYFSETQRNKGNFPGRFSGRQFSNSRSEMNVSTLELGDSALYLCASSPQGRGGGETQYFGPGTRLLVL.

The CDR3 here is CASSVGQGGDYGYTF. The CDR3 region has the DNA TGTGCCAGCAGTGTCGGACAGGGGGGGGACTATGGCTACACCTTC. The rearrangement links TRBV2 to TRBJ1-2; TRBD1 agrees at 10 bases. Trimming removed 4 bases from V and 3 bases from J; junction bases left unmatched: 5. The CDR3 loop spans 15 amino acids. Germline loops: CDR1 SNHLY, CDR2 FYNNEI.

The chain uses TRBV2 and TRBJ1-1; D remains ambiguous. Trimming cost V 1 base and J 1 base, with 13 bases left between them. This CDR3 has 16 amino acids. The germline gives CDR1 SNHLY, CDR2 FYNNEI. CDR3 DNA: TGTGCCAGCAGTGAAGGTTTGGGCAGACCGAACACTGAAGCTTTCTTT. Amino acid sequence: CASSEGLGRPNTEAFF.

The chain recombines TRBV4-1 with TRBJ2-5; 7 positions agree with TRBD2. CDR1 and CDR2 (germline): MGHRA, YSYEKL. This CDR3 is 15 amino acids long. V lost 4 bases, J lost 2 bases, and 7 bases stayed unmatched. CDR3 residues: CASSRGGGSQETQYF. In DNA form, the CDR3 reads TGCGCCAGCAGCCGGGGCGGGGGATCACAAGAGACCCAGTACTTC.

This chain uses TRBV7-9 with TRBJ2-1; TRBD2 might be the D (5 bases). The germline V and J ends were trimmed by 3 bases and 7 bases, with 7 bases remaining between them. CDR1 and CDR2 (germline): SEHNR, FQNEAQ (reference sequence). The CDR3 runs 12 residues. The CDR3 protein is CASSFGENEQFF. DNA for the CDR3: TGTGCCAGCAGCTTTGGGGAGAATGAGCAGTTCTTC.

V and J are TRBV4-1 and TRBJ2-3, with D possibly TRBD2 on 7 matching bases. V was pared by 0 bases and J by 6 bases, with 16 bases between. This CDR3 region has 16 residues. Germline values: CDR1 MGHRA, CDR2 YSYEKL. The CDR3 spells CASSQERGRAGDTQYF. The CDR3 bases are TGCGCCAGCAGCCAAGAGCGGGGGCGTGCTGGGGATACGCAGTATTTT.

This chain connects TRBV7-2 to TRBJ2-7, with 9 nucleotides matching TRBD2. J was trimmed by 2 bases and V by 5 bases; bases with no gene match: 7. This CDR3 contains 15 residues. In germline, CDR1 is SGHTA, CDR2 FQGNSA. The CDR3 here is CASSLRGGGAYEQYF. The CDR3 DNA follows: TGTGCCAGCAGCCTCAGGGGCGGGGGGGCCTACGAGCAGTACTTC.

This chain links TRBV5-1 with TRBJ1-6, with TRBD1 matching 9 bases. CDR3 length: 15 amino acids. Germline assignment: CDR1 SGHRS and CDR2 YFSETQ. Trimming took 4 bases from V and 9 from J; bases not matched to a gene: 8. CDR3 coding DNA: TGCGCCAGCAGCCGCCAGGACAGGGGTATTTCACCCCTCCACTTT. It codes for CASSRQDRGISPLHF.

The CDR3 DNA reads as TGTGCCAGCAGCCAAGATACCGGCGGGAACTATGGCTACACCTTC. It codes for CASSQDTGGNYGYTF. The chain has TRBV4-2 and TRBJ1-2; D gene uncertain. Germline assignment: CDR1 LGHNA and CDR2 YNFKEQ. This CDR3 is built from 15 residues. V was clipped by 0 bases and J by 2 bases, with 10 bases between them.

This rearrangement joins TRBV2 to TRBJ1-2; tentative D call: TRBD1 (6 bases). The CDR3 sequence is 14 residues long. Trimming cost V 7 bases and J 8 bases, with 20 bases left between them. Germline V gene data show CDR1 as SNHLY and CDR2 as FYNNEI. In DNA form, the CDR3 reads TGTGCCAGCAAGGTGGCAGGGGATGCGAAGGGCTACACCTTC. Its translation is CASKVAGDAKGYTF. Using reference TRBV2 and TRBJ1-2 for the parts outside the CDR3, the full variable domain is EPEVTQTPSHQVTQMGQEVILRCVPISNHLYFYWYRQILGQKVEFLVSFYNNEISEKSEIFDDQFSVERPDGSNFTLKIRSTKLEDSAMYFCASKVAGDAKGYTFGSGTRLTVV.

V is TRBV12-5 and J is TRBJ2-7; no reliable D call. This CDR3 is built from 13 residues. The V end was cut by 2 bases, the J end by 6 bases, with 11 bases between. CDR1 and CDR2 from the germline V gene are LGHNT and FRNRAP. The CDR3 loop is CASGLTDGSEQYF. The CDR3 DNA reads as TGTGCTAGTGGTTTGACAGATGGCAGCGAGCAGTACTTC.

The chain is built from TRBV5-1 and TRBJ1-1, with a tentative D call TRBD1 (6 bases). This CDR3 spans 15 amino acids. Germline V gene data show CDR1 as SGHRS and CDR2 as YFSETQ. Trimming cost V 6 bases and J 0 bases, with 15 bases left between them. The CDR3 DNA reads TGCGCCAGCACCCACGTAGGGGGAATGAACACTGAAGCTTTCTTT. It translates to CASTHVGGMNTEAFF. Full variable domain (missing parts from reference TRBV5-1 and TRBJ1-1): KAGVTQTPRYLIKTRGQQVTLSCSPISGHRSVSWYQQTPGQGLQFLFEYFSETQRNKGNFPGRFSGRQFSNSRSEMNVSTLELGDSALYLCASTHVGGMNTEAFFGQGTRLTVV.

The gene calls are TRBV7-2 and TRBJ1-2; D is possibly TRBD1 (5 bases). The germline CDR1 and CDR2 sequences are SGHTA and FQGNSA. V lost 2 bases and J 8 bases, leaving 15 bases between the germline ends. The CDR3 spans 14 residues. The CDR3, as DNA: TGTGCCAGCAGCTTATTGGAGGGGCAGGGAGGCTACACCTTC. Protein product: CASSLLEGQGGYTF. Full variable domain (outside the CDR3, taken from reference TRBV7-2 and TRBJ1-2): GAGVSQSPSNKVTEKGKDVELRCDPISGHTALYWYRQSLGQGLEFLIYFQGNSAPDKSGLPSDRFSAERTGGSVSTLTIQRTQQEDSAVYLCASSLLEGQGGYTFGSGTRLTVV.

This chain joins TRBV30 and TRBJ1-2; 7 nucleotides line up with TRBD1. Germline V gene lookup returns CDR1 GTSNPN and CDR2 SVGIG (reference sequence). V gave up 0 bases and J gave up 7 bases; unmatched junction bases: 2. This CDR3 spans 12 amino acids. In DNA, the CDR3 is TGTGCCTGGAGTGTACAGGGGATTGGCTACACCTTC. It yields the protein CAWSVQGIGYTF.

The chain links TRBV11-2 to TRBJ1-6; D uncertain. The ends were cut back, 2 bases at V and 6 bases at J, with 14 bases in the middle. The CDR3 is 16 amino acids. The germline V gene encodes CDR1 SGHAT and CDR2 FQNNGV. The DNA of the CDR3 is TGTGCCAGCAGCTTAAGAACCGAGCCCCTTAATTCACCCCTCCACTTT. It encodes CASSLRTEPLNSPLHF.

This clone was found once. This chain links TRBV5-1 with TRBJ2-5, with 7 positions matching TRBD1. This CDR3 is built from 15 residues. V shed 1 base and J 1 base; nucleotides not matched to a gene: 4. CDR1 and CDR2 (germline): SGHRS, YFSETQ. The CDR3: CASSLTGVGQETQYF. The DNA of the CDR3 is TGCGCCAGCAGCTTGACAGGGGTAGGCCAAGAGACCCAGTACTTC.

CDR3 residues: CASSWLRGQGCNQPQHF. DNA of the CDR3: TGTGCCAGCAGCTGGCTCAGGGGGCAGGGTTGCAATCAGCCCCAGCATTTT. The gene calls are TRBV7-2 and TRBJ1-5, with TRBD1 identical over 8 bases. Germline values: CDR1 SGHTA, CDR2 FQGNSA. V was pared by 4 bases and J by 2 bases, with 10 bases of the junction left unmatched. There are 17 residues in the CDR3.

Points on this clone: Other DNA sequences in this specimen translate into the identical CDR3. The genes are TRBV27 and TRBJ2-3; 12 bases map to TRBD1. The CDR3 is 15 residues long. J gave up 4 bases and V 5 bases, and 4 bases lay outside the gene matches. Per the germline V gene, CDR1 is MNHEY and CDR2 is SMNVEV (reference sequence). The CDR3 protein is CASSPGTGGADTQYF. The DNA of the CDR3 is TGTGCCAGCAGTCCGGGGACAGGGGGCGCAGATACGCAGTATTTT.

This rearrangement joins TRBV27 to TRBJ1-1; D might be TRBD1 (6 bases). Germline-derived CDR1 and CDR2 are MNHEY and SMNVEV (reference sequence). The germline V and J ends were trimmed by 9 bases and 0 bases, with 17 bases remaining between them. This CDR3 is 15 amino acids long. CDR3 protein: CASSLSGALNTEAFF. DNA of the CDR3: TGTGCCAGTTCTCTTTCAGGGGCCTTGAACACTGAAGCTTTCTTT.

The CDR3 sequence: CASSFQAGSTYEQYF. CDR3 nucleotide sequence: TGTGCCAGCAGTTTCCAAGCAGGGTCAACCTACGAGCAGTACTTC. The rearrangement joins TRBV27 to TRBJ2-7; maybe TRBD1 (5 bases). Germline V gene data show CDR1 as MNHEY and CDR2 as SMNVEV (reference sequence). Trimming took 3 bases from V and 2 from J, leaving 14 bases between them. This CDR3 spans 15 amino acids.